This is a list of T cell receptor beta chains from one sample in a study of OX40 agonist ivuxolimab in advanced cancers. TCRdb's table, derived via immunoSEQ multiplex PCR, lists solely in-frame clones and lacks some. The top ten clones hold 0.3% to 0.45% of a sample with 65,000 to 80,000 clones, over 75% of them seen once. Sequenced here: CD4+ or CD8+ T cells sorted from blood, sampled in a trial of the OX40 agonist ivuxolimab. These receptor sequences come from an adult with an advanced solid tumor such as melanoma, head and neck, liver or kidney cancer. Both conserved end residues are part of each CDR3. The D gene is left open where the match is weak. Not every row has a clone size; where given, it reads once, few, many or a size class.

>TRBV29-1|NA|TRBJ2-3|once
TGCAGCGTTGCACAGGGAGATACGCAGTATTTT
CSVAQGDTQYF
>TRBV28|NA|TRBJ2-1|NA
TGTGCCAGCAGGGTGGGTGGTGTCGTCCTTAATGAGCAGTTCTTC
CASRVGGVVLNEQFF
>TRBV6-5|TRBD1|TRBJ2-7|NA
TGTGCCAGCAGTTACTCGGGACAGGACTACGAGCAGTACTTC
CASSYSGQDYEQYF
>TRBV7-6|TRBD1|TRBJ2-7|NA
TGTGCCAGCAGCTCGCCCGGGACAGGGGGAAACGAGCAGTACTTC
CASSSPGTGGNEQYF
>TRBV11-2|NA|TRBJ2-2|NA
TGTGCCAGCAGCTTAGGCCAGAACACCGGGGAGCTGTTTTTT
CASSLGQNTGELFF
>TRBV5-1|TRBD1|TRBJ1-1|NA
TGCGCCAGCAGCCTAACAGGGGATAACACTGAAGCTTTCTTT
CASSLTGDNTEAFF
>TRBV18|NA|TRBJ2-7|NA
TGTGCCAGCTCACAATCCGCACAGAATCCCGAGCAGTACTTC
CASSQSAQNPEQYF
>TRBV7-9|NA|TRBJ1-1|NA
TGTGCCACCCGGGGAGGGGAGGGAACTGAAGCTTTCTTT
CATRGGEGTEAFF
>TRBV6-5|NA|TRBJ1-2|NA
TGTGCCAGCAGTTACTCCGAGGGATATGGCTACACCTTC
CASSYSEGYGYTF
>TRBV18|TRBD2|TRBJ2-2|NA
TGTGCCAGCTCACCACCAGGCGCAAGCGGGAGAGCCGGGGAGCTGTTTTTT
CASSPPGASGRAGELFF
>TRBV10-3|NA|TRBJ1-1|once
TGTGCCATCACTACCGGACAGAATTCTGAAGCTTTCTTT
CAITTGQNSEAFF
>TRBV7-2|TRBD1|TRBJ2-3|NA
TGTGCCAGCAGCAGCCGGGACAGGGCACTCACAGATACGCAGTATTTT
CASSSRDRALTDTQYF
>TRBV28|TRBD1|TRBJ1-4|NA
TGTGCCAGCAGTTTATATTGGGACAGGCCTGAAAAACTGTTTTTT
CASSLYWDRPEKLFF
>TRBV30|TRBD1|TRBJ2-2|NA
TGTGCCTGGGCCGGGACAGGGAACACCGGGGAGCTGTTTTTT
CAWAGTGNTGELFF
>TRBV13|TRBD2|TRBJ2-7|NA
TGTGCCAGCAGCTTAGAGGGACTAGCGGGAACCTACGAGCAGTACTTC
CASSLEGLAGTYEQYF
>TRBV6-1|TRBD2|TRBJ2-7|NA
TGTGCCAGCAGTGAAGCCACTAGCGGGAACTACGAGCAGTACTTC
CASSEATSGNYEQYF
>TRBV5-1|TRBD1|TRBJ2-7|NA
TGCGCCAGCAGCCCCCGGGACAGCTCCTACGAGCAGTACTTC
CASSPRDSSYEQYF
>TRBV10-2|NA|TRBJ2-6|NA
TGCGCCAGCAGAGTCGCAGGGTGGGGGGCCAACGTCCTGACTTTC
CASRVAGWGANVLTF
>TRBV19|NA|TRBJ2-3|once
TGTGCCAGTAGCCGAGGGGGAGTTGCAGATACGCAGTATTTT
CASSRGGVADTQYF
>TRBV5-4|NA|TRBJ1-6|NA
TGTGCCAGCAGCTTGGAAGGTTCTTCACCCCTCCACTTT
CASSLEGSSPLHF
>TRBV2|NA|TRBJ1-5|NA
TGTGCCAGCAGTGAGTTTTTGGCAGCAGATTATAGCAATCAGCCCCAGCATTTT
CASSEFLAADYSNQPQHF
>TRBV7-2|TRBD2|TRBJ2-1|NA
TGTGCCAGCAGCCCTAGCGGGAGTTTCCGCAATGAGCAGTTCTTC
CASSPSGSFRNEQFF
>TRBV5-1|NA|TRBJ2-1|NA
TGCGCCAGCAGCCGGGAGAACTCCCGGGTAAGCTCCTACAATGAGCAGTTCTTC
CASSRENSRVSSYNEQFF
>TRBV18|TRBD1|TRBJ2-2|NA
TGTGCCAGCTCACCACCGCGGACAGGGGCTACCGGGGAGCTGTTTTTT
CASSPPRTGATGELFF
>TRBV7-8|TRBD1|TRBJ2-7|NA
TGTGCCAGCAGCTTAGGGGGGACAGGGGTTCGCGAGCAGTACTTC
CASSLGGTGVREQYF
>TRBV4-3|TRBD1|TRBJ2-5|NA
TGCGCCAGCAGCCAAGCTGTGGACAGGGAACAAGAGACCCAGTACTTC
CASSQAVDREQETQYF
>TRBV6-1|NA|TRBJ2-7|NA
TGTGCCAGCAGTGAAGTGTATTTTGTCTACGAGCAGTACTTC
CASSEVYFVYEQYF
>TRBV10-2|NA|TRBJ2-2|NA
TGCGCCAGCAGTATCAACACCGGGGAGCTGTTTTTT
CASSINTGELFF
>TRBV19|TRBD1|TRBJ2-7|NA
TGTGCCAGTAGTACACTTAAGACAGGGTCCAGGTCCTACGAGCAGTACTTC
CASSTLKTGSRSYEQYF
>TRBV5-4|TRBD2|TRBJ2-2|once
TGTGCCAGCAGCTCGGGGACTAGCGGGATGGGCACCGGGGAGCTGTTTTTT
CASSSGTSGMGTGELFF
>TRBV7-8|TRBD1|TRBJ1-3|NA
TGTGCCAGCAGCTTAACAGGGGCTGGAAACACCATATATTTT
CASSLTGAGNTIYF